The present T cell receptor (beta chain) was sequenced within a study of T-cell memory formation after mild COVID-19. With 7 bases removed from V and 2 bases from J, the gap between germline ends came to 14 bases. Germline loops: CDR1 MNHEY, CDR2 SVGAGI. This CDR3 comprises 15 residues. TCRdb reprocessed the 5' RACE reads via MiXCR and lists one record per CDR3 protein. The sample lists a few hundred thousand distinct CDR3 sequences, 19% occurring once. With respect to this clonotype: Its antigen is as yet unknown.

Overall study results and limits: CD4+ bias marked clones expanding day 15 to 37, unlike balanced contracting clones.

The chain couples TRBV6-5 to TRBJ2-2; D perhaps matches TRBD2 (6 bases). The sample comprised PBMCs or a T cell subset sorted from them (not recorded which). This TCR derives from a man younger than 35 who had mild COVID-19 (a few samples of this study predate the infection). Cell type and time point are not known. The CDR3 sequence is CASKPAGRNTGELFF. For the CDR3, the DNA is TGTGCCAGCAAGCCAGCGGGCAGAAACACCGGGGAGCTGTTTTTT.